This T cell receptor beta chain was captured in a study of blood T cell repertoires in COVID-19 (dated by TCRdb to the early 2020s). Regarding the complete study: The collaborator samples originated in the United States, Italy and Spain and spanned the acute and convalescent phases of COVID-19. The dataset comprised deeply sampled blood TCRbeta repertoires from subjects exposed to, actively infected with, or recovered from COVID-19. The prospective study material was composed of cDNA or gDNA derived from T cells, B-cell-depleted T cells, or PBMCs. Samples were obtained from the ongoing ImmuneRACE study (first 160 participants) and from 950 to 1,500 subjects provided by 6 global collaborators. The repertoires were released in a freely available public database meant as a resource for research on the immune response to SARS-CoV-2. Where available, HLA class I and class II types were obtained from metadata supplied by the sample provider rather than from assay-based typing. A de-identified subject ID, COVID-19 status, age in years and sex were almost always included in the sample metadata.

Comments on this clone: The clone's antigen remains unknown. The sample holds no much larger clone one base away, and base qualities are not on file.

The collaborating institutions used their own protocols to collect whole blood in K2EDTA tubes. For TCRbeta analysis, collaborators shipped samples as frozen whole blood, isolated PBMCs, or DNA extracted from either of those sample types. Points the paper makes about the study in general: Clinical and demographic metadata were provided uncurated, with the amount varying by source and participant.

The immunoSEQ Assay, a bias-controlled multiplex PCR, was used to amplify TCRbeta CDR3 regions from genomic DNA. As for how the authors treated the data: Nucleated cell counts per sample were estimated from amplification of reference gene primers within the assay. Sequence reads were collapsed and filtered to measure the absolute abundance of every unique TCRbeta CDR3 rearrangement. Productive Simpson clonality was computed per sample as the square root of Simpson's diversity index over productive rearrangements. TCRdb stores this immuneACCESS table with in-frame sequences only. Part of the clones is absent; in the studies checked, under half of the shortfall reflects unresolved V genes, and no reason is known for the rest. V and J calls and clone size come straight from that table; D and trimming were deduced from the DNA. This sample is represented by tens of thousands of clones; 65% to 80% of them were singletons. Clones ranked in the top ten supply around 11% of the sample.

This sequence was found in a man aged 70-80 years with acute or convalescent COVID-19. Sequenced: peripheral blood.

Here is the DNA: TGTGCCAGTAGTAGTGACAGGAATTCACCCCTCCACTTT. Protein translation: CASSSDRNSPLHF. The chain was built from TRBV19 and TRBJ1-6; 6 matching bases give a weak D call of TRBD1. The junction carries 8 bases between V and J, which are trimmed by 4 bases and 7 bases respectively. The CDR3 covers 13 residues, taking in both the cysteine and the phenylalanine. Only the CDR3 part of the read is kept: 39 bases, read in frame from the first base. The germline V gene (reference sequence) specifies LNHDA as CDR1 and SQIVND as CDR2.